The clone carrying this T cell receptor (beta chain) has a single count. The data are from a study of CD8+CD57+ T cells in acquired aplastic anemia. The germline V and J ends were trimmed by 5 bases and 3 bases, with 10 bases remaining between them. This CDR3 is 13 amino acids long. Germline V gene lookup returns CDR1 LNHDA and CDR2 SQIVND (reference sequence). The TCR beta profiling, which covered VDJ combination and CDR3 sequence, was carried out using genomic DNA as the template. Using its own MiXCR run on the reads, TCRdb lists one record per CDR3 protein. The sample includes around 170,000 distinct CDR3 sequences, around 45% of them seen just once.

The chain links TRBV19 to TRBJ2-5; tentative D call: TRBD2 (6 bases). The source material was sorted CD4+, CD8+, or CD8+CD57+ T cells (not recorded which) from PBMCs. The sequence was obtained from a human donor in good health. In DNA, the CDR3 is TGTGCCAGTAGTGTGGACTACGAAGAGACCCAGTACTTC. As protein: CASSVDYEETQYF.